This T cell receptor (beta chain) is drawn from a study of cytomegalovirus exposure and HLA in healthy donors. Across the whole study: A prior analysis found 90 million to 120 million unique TCR beta sequences from around 180 million T cells.

Concerning this clone itself: What it binds is not known.

The V gene lost 0 bases and the J gene lost 3 bases, with 15 bases spanning the gap. The CDR3 contains 16 residues. Germline loops: CDR1 MGHDK, CDR2 SYGVNS. The PCR ran on 60 Vbeta and 13 Jbeta primers. Assay used: immunoSEQ multiplex PCR; TCRdb lists only in-frame clones, some missing. This sample's table has tens of thousands of clones. Healthy donors of bone marrow made up the group. General study results and limits: Donors were assumed by presence/absence analyses to have roughly uniform sequencing depth. Among the CMV-associated chains, a few were confirmed in vitro as specific for CMV antigens.

V and J are TRBV25-1 and TRBJ2-7; perhaps TRBD1 as D (7 bases). The specimen sequenced was PBMCs. The receptor was isolated from a woman in her twenties or thirties in good health and CMV-seronegative. CDR3 sequence: CASSEYGPGGIYEQYF. In nucleotides, the CDR3 is TGTGCCAGCAGTGAATATGGGCCAGGGGGGATCTACGAGCAGTACTTC.